The 29 T cell receptor beta chains below come from one sample, sequenced in a study of blood T cell repertoires in COVID-19. The assay was immunoSEQ multiplex PCR, and TCRdb's table has in-frame clones only and misses some. This sample has about 170,000 clones, with around nine tenths found just once. The sequencing input was peripheral blood. All receptors derive from a man aged 70 or older with acute or convalescent COVID-19.

The chain employs TRBV7-2 and TRBJ2-7, with D perhaps TRBD2 (5 bases). Per the germline V gene, CDR1 is SGHTA and CDR2 is FQGNSA. Trimming stripped 5 bases from V and 0 bases from J, with 11 bases between. This CDR3 is built from 14 residues. The CDR3 DNA sequence: TGTGCCAGCAGCAAGGACTTTAGCTCCTACGAGCAGTACTTC. Amino acid sequence: CASSKDFSSYEQYF.

The chain links TRBV5-1 to TRBJ2-2; no firm D call. The CDR3 covers 16 residues. CDR1 and CDR2 (germline): SGHRS, YFSETQ. The V gene lost 3 bases and the J gene lost 0 bases, with 12 bases spanning the gap. The CDR3 sequence is CASSSLGPPNTGELFF. The CDR3 bases are TGCGCCAGCAGCTCCCTTGGGCCCCCGAACACCGGGGAGCTGTTTTTT. Drawing the rest from reference TRBV5-1 and TRBJ2-2, the complete variable domain is KAGVTQTPRYLIKTRGQQVTLSCSPISGHRSVSWYQQTPGQGLQFLFEYFSETQRNKGNFPGRFSGRQFSNSRSEMNVSTLELGDSALYLCASSSLGPPNTGELFFGEGSRLTVL.

This clone has only one observation. CDR3 sequence reads: CASSPGSGNTIYF. In DNA, the CDR3 is TGTGCCAGCAGCCCGGGGTCTGGAAACACCATATATTTT. The chain is built from TRBV14 and TRBJ1-3, with D unresolved. There are 13 residues in the CDR3. Germline V gene lookup returns CDR1 SGHDN and CDR2 FVKESK. V gave up 4 bases and J gave up 1 base, with 5 bases separating them.

The genes are TRBV28 and TRBJ1-4; D perhaps matches TRBD1 (5 bases). Trimming removed 4 bases at V and 8 bases at J, with 17 bases between. This CDR3 has 15 residues. Germline V gene lookup returns CDR1 MDHEN and CDR2 SYDVKM. CDR3 loop: CASSSSLQVYEKLFF. CDR3 coding DNA: TGTGCCAGCAGTTCCTCATTACAGGTTTACGAAAAACTGTTTTTT.

The chain employs TRBV5-6 and TRBJ2-6, with 9 positions matching TRBD1. The CDR3 sequence is 17 residues long. J lost 0 bases, V lost 4 bases, and 5 bases had no gene match. In germline, CDR1 is SGHDT, CDR2 YYEEEE. CDR3 in DNA: TGTGCCAGCAGCGGGGGGACAGGGACCTCTGGGGCCAACGTCCTGACTTTC. Its protein is CASSGGTGTSGANVLTF.

V is TRBV2 and J is TRBJ1-1; 8 bases are shared with TRBD1. There are 14 residues in the CDR3. After removal of 7 bases from V and 5 bases from J, the junction contained 9 bases not matched to a gene. Germline V gene data show CDR1 as SNHLY and CDR2 as FYNNEI. CDR3 coding DNA: TGTGCCAGCACCGGGACAGGCGGGGGAACTGAAGCTTTCTTT. This sequence encodes CASTGTGGGTEAFF. The whole variable domain, filled in from reference TRBV2 and TRBJ1-1, reads EPEVTQTPSHQVTQMGQEVILRCVPISNHLYFYWYRQILGQKVEFLVSFYNNEISEKSEIFDDQFSVERPDGSNFTLKIRSTKLEDSAMYFCASTGTGGGTEAFFGQGTRLTVV.

The rearrangement uses TRBV4-3 and TRBJ2-7, with 9 bases matching TRBD1. The ends lost 1 base at V and 0 bases at J; junction bases unmatched: 1. This CDR3 spans 15 amino acids. Germline V gene sequence: CDR1 LGHNA, CDR2 YSLEER. The CDR3 loop reads CASSQGQGVSYEQYF. The DNA of the CDR3 is TGCGCCAGCAGCCAAGGACAGGGGGTCTCCTACGAGCAGTACTTC.

V usage is TRBV23-1 and J usage is TRBJ2-7; maybe TRBD1 (6 bases). TRBV23-1 is labeled an ORF, and its function is uncertain. Between the trimmed V and J ends, which lost 1 base and 3 bases, there was a span of 16 bases. The CDR3 is 16 residues long. The CDR3 loop is CASSQYRDRRFYEQYF. CDR3 DNA: TGCGCCAGCAGTCAATACCGCGACAGGAGATTCTACGAGCAGTACTTC.

The chain employs TRBV28 and TRBJ1-2; D gene unclear. V was trimmed by 2 bases and J by 4 bases, leaving 5 bases between them. The germline V gene encodes CDR1 MDHEN and CDR2 SYDVKM. The CDR3 spans 12 residues. CDR3 sequence: CASSLLSYGYTF. As DNA, the CDR3 is TGTGCCAGCAGTTTACTTTCCTATGGCTACACCTTC.

The chain employs TRBV7-6 and TRBJ1-4, with TRBD1 identical over 8 bases. There are 17 residues in the CDR3. J gave up 5 bases and V 3 bases, and 11 bases lay outside the gene matches. Germline CDR1 SGHVS, CDR2 FNYEAQ. Here the CDR3 DNA reads TGTGCCAGCAGCTTCGAACAGGGGGAAATAGGAAATGAAAAACTGTTTTTT. It yields the protein CASSFEQGEIGNEKLFF.

The chain is built from TRBV5-4 and TRBJ2-7, with 8 bases identical to TRBD1. Germline values: CDR1 SGHNT, CDR2 YYREEE (reference sequence). With 4 bases clipped from V and 5 bases from J, the junction kept 8 bases outside the gene matches. CDR3 length equals 14 residues. The CDR3 DNA follows: TGTGCCAGCAGCGAGGGACAGGTCAGGAACGAGCAGTACTTC. This translates into CASSEGQVRNEQYF.

This sequence joins TRBV5-6 and TRBJ1-1; D gene ambiguous. Germline CDR1 SGHDT, CDR2 YYEEEE. The CDR3 loop spans 12 amino acids. Trimming pared 0 bases from V and 7 bases from J, leaving 7 bases between. The CDR3 region is CASSLVSGEAFF. The CDR3 DNA reads TGTGCCAGCAGCTTGGTGAGCGGTGAAGCTTTCTTT.

V usage is TRBV6-2 or TRBV6-3 and J usage is TRBJ2-1, with 10 bases matching TRBD2. Germline CDR1 MNHEY, CDR2 SVGEGT. J gave up 12 bases and V 5 bases, and 16 bases lay outside the gene matches. The CDR3 has 16 amino acids. As DNA, the CDR3 is TGTGCCAGCAGTGGGGGGAGGAGCGGGGGGGTCTCCGCGCAGTTCTTC. It encodes CASSGGRSGGVSAQFF.

The gene calls are TRBV7-9 and TRBJ2-3; D unclear. Germline V lookup: CDR1 SEHNR, CDR2 FQNEAQ (reference sequence). The CDR3 has 11 amino acids. The V and J ends lost 5 bases and 6 bases respectively, with 6 bases between them. As DNA, the CDR3 is TGTGCCAGCAGCCCCAGGGATACGCAGTATTTT. It encodes CASSPRDTQYF.

The chain links TRBV6-1 to TRBJ2-4; perhaps TRBD2 as D (6 bases). The CDR3 is 16 residues long. V was cut by 6 bases and J by 1 base, with 16 bases left in between. CDR1 and CDR2 from the germline V gene are MNHNS and SASEGT. CDR3 in DNA: TGTGCCAGCAGAGAAATAGCGGTTTCGGCCAAAAACATTCAGTACTTC. Translating it yields CASREIAVSAKNIQYF.

The chain carries TRBV5-1 and TRBJ2-7; weak D call: TRBD2 (7 bases). Germline loops: CDR1 SGHRS, CDR2 YFSETQ. V lost 7 bases and J 7 bases, leaving 21 bases between the germline ends. The CDR3 consists of 14 residues. The DNA of the CDR3 is TGCGCCAGCGGAAAAGGGGGGGATATGTGGGAGCAGTACTTC. Amino acids: CASGKGGDMWEQYF.

The chain couples TRBV24-1 to TRBJ2-1, with 8 bases matching TRBD1. V lost 3 bases, J lost 7 bases, and 7 bases stayed unmatched. Germline CDR1 KGHDR, CDR2 SFDVKD. The CDR3 is 15 amino acids. The CDR3 nucleotides are TGTGCCACCAGTGATGGCGCCGGGACAGGAAATGAGCAGTTCTTC. Translation gives CATSDGAGTGNEQFF.

For the CDR3, the DNA is TGCAGCGTCGACAGATCAAACTATGGCTACACCTTC. Amino acid sequence: CSVDRSNYGYTF. This chain links TRBV29-1 with TRBJ1-2; D perhaps matches TRBD1 (5 bases). This CDR3 is built from 12 residues. The germline V gene has CDR1 SQVTM and CDR2 ANQGSEA. V lost 6 bases, J lost 2 bases, and 10 bases lay in between.

The V call is TRBV7-2, the J call TRBJ2-3; 9 nucleotides line up with TRBD2. CDR3 size: 15 residues. J lost 4 bases, V lost 10 bases, and 12 bases had no gene match. Germline V gene sequence: CDR1 SGHTA, CDR2 FQGNSA. The CDR3 region has the DNA TGTGCCATCGCGGGGGGTAGCGGGAGCGCAGATACGCAGTATTTT. It yields the protein CAIAGGSGSADTQYF.

The V and J genes are TRBV6-5 and TRBJ1-2; unclear D gene. CDR1 MNHEY and CDR2 SVGAGI come from the germline V gene. The CDR3 length is 12 residues. V was pared by 4 bases and J by 4 bases, with 7 bases between. CDR3 loop: CASSSQVYGYTF. The CDR3 DNA is TGTGCCAGCAGTTCCCAGGTCTATGGCTACACCTTC.

The chain links TRBV5-4 to TRBJ2-1, with 7 positions matching TRBD2. The CDR3 has 15 residues. V lost 2 bases and J lost 10; bases outside the gene matches: 12. Looked up from germline, CDR1 is SGHNT and CDR2 is YYREEE (reference sequence). The CDR3 nucleotides are TGTGCCAGCAGCTTATGGGCGGGAGTGCTAGAGGAGCAGTTCTTC. It specifies CASSLWAGVLEEQFF. The complete variable domain, with remaining parts taken from reference TRBV5-4 and TRBJ2-1, reads ETGVTQSPTHLIKTRGQQVTLRCSSQSGHNTVSWYQQALGQGPQFIFQYYREEENGRGNFPPRFSGLQFPNYSSELNVNALELDDSALYLCASSLWAGVLEEQFFGPGTRLTVL.

This chain uses TRBV24-1 with TRBJ1-1, with unresolved D. V lost 1 base, J lost 7 bases, and 6 bases lay in between. CDR3 length: 12 residues. Germline values: CDR1 KGHDR, CDR2 SFDVKD. CDR3 sequence reads: CATSDFTGEAFF. The CDR3 bases are TGTGCCACCAGTGATTTTACGGGTGAAGCTTTCTTT.

J is TRBJ2-1 and V is TRBV5-8; 12 bases are shared with TRBD2. The V segment lost 4 bases and the J segment 8 bases; nucleotides outside the gene matches: 16. The CDR3 spans 18 residues. The germline gives CDR1 SGHTS, CDR2 YDEGEE. The CDR3 reads CASSRQDASGRALDEQFF. CDR3 DNA: TGTGCCAGCAGCCGACAGGACGCTAGCGGGAGGGCCCTGGATGAGCAGTTCTTC.

The chain is built from TRBV7-2 and TRBJ2-1; 7 nucleotides line up with TRBD2. The CDR3 is made up of 15 amino acids. Looked up from germline, CDR1 is SGHTA and CDR2 is FQGNSA. After removal of 1 base from V and 2 bases from J, the junction contained 2 bases not matched to a gene. The CDR3 spells CASSLGTRAYNEQFF. DNA of the CDR3: TGTGCCAGCAGCTTAGGGACTAGGGCCTACAATGAGCAGTTCTTC.

The CDR3 loop reads CASRRQIAGELFF. DNA of the CDR3: TGTGCCAGCAGGAGACAGATAGCCGGGGAGCTGTTTTTT. This sequence joins TRBV2 and TRBJ2-2; TRBD1 is a possible D gene (5 bases). The CDR3 extends over 13 amino acids. Trimming stripped 6 bases from V and 6 bases from J, with 11 bases between. Germline assignment: CDR1 SNHLY and CDR2 FYNNEI.

V gene TRBV11-2 combines with J gene TRBJ2-7; unclear D gene. Germline V CDR1 and CDR2: SGHAT, FQNNGV. The CDR3 sequence is 13 residues long. Trimming removed 7 bases at V and 3 bases at J, with 13 bases between. The CDR3 is CASKNHSHYEQYF. Here the CDR3 DNA reads TGTGCCAGCAAGAATCACAGCCACTACGAGCAGTACTTC. Full variable domain (missing parts from reference TRBV11-2 and TRBJ2-7): EAGVAQSPRYKIIEKRQSVAFWCNPISGHATLYWYQQILGQGPKLLIQFQNNGVVDDSQLPKDRFSAERLKGVDSTLKIQPAKLEDSAVYLCASKNHSHYEQYFGPGTRLTVT.

The V call is TRBV7-9, the J call TRBJ2-3, with D perhaps TRBD2 (5 bases). The germline gives CDR1 SEHNR, CDR2 FQNEAQ (reference sequence). The CDR3 is 16 amino acids. V shed 5 bases and J shed 7 bases, with 22 bases lying between them. CDR3 in DNA: TGTGCCAGCAGCACACCTAAGGGAGCCTCGGGGAATACGCAGTATTTT. Residues: CASSTPKGASGNTQYF.

This chain uses TRBV3-1 (or the pseudogene TRBV3-2) with TRBJ2-1; no clear D. The CDR3 is 16 residues long. The V and J ends lost 4 bases and 6 bases respectively, with 19 bases between them. Germline CDR1 reads LGHDT; CDR2 reads YNNKEL (reference sequence). Written as DNA, the CDR3 is TGTGCCAGCAGCCCTCTGGTCGCGTTACCAAGCAATGAGCAGTTCTTC. Its translation is CASSPLVALPSNEQFF.

The V gene is TRBV2, the J gene TRBJ2-7, with D perhaps matching TRBD2 (6 bases). The CDR3 length is 13 residues. The V gene lost 4 bases and the J gene lost 3 bases, with 10 bases spanning the gap. CDR1 SNHLY and CDR2 FYNNEI come from the germline V gene. The DNA of the CDR3 is TGTGCCAGCAGTGTGAGGGAGGACTACGAGCAGTACTTC. Encoded protein: CASSVREDYEQYF.